This T cell receptor beta chain was found in a study of T cell repertoires in ileal Crohn's disease. Study-level information: Operated complications were stricturing disease (about 60%) and penetrating disease (roughly 39%). At postoperative colonoscopy, neoterminal ileum biopsies were taken as M6. Notes on the study in general: Endoscopy was done a median approximately seven months after surgery.

Described time point: neoterminal ileum biopsy at postoperative endoscopy, about 6 months after surgery. Looked up from germline, CDR1 is MNHNS and CDR2 is SASEGT. This CDR3 region has 15 residues. V gave up 7 bases and J gave up 3 bases; unmatched junction bases: 6. The repertoire was sequenced with immunoSEQ multiplex PCR; TCRdb's copy has only in-frame clones and lacks some. The sample contains 13,000 or so clones, 60% to 80% of which appear only once. This clone was counted only a few times. Its antigen is unidentified. The TCR was taken from an adult with Crohn's disease. The chain carries TRBV6-1 and TRBJ2-1; 10 bases line up with TRBD1. Sequencing used ileal tissue. The CDR3 here is CASTRGQGVYNEQFF. For the CDR3, the DNA is TGTGCCAGCACCAGAGGACAGGGGGTCTACAATGAGCAGTTCTTC.